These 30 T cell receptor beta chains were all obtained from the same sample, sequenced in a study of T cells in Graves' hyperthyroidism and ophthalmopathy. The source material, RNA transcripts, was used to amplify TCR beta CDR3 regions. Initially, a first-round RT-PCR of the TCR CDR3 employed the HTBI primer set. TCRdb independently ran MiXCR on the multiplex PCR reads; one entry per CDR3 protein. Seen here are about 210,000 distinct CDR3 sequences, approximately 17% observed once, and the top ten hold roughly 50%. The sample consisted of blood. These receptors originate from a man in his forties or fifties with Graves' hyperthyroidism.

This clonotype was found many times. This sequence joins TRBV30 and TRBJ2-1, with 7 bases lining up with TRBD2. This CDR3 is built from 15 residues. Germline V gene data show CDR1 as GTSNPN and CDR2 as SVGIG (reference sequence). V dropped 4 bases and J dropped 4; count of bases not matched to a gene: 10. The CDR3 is CAWTRAGRAYNEQFF. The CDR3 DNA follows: TGTGCCTGGACGCGGGCAGGGAGGGCGTACAATGAGCAGTTCTTC. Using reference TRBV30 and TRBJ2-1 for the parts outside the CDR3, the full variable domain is SQTIHQWPATLVQPVGSPLSLECTVEGTSNPNLYWYRQAAGRGLQLLFYSVGIGQISSEVPQNLSASRPQDRQFILSSKKLLLSDSGFYLCAWTRAGRAYNEQFFGPGTRLTVL.

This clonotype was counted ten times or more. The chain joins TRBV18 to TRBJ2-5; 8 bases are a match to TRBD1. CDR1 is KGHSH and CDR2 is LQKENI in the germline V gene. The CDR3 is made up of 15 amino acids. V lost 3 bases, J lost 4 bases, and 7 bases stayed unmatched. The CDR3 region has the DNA TGTGCCAGCTCACCTCAGGGGGCCTCAGGAGAGACCCAGTACTTC. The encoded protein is CASSPQGASGETQYF.

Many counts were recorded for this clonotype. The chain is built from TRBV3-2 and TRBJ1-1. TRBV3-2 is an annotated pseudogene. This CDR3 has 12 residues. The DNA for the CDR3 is TGTGCCAGCAGCCAGGGACCTCAAGAGGCTTTCTTT. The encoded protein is CASSQGPQEAFF.

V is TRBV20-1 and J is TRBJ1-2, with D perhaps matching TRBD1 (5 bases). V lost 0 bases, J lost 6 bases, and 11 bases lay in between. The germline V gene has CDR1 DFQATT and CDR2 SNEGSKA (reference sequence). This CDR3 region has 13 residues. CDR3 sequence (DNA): TGCAGTGCTAGAGATACGGGGGTGGATGGCTACACCTTC. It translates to CSARDTGVDGYTF.

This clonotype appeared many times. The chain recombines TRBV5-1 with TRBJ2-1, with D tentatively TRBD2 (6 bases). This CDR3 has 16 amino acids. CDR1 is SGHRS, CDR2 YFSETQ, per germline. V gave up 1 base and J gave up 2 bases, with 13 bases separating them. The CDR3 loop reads CASSLYGGTTYNEQFF. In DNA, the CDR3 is TGCGCCAGCAGCTTGTACGGGGGAACCACCTACAATGAGCAGTTCTTC.

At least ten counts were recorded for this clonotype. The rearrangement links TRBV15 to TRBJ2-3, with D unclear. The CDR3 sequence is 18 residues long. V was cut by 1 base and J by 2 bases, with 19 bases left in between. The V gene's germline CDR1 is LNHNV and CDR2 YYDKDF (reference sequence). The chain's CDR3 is CATSRGRLETTLTDTQYF. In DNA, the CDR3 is TGTGCCACCAGCAGAGGACGTCTGGAGACCACCCTCACAGATACGCAGTATTTT. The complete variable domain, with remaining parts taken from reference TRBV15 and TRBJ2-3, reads DAMVIQNPRYQVTQFGKPVTLSCSQTLNHNVMYWYQQKSSQAPKLLFHYYDKDFNNEADTPDNFQSRRPNTSFCFLDIRSPGLGDTAMYLCATSRGRLETTLTDTQYFGPGTRLTVL.

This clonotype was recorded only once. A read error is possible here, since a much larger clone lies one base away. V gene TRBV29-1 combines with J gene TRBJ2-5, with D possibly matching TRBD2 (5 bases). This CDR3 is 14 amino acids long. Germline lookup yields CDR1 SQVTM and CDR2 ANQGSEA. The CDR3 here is CSFGRTAGVETRYF. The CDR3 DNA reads TGCAGCTTCGGCCGGACGGCGGGCGTGGAGACCCGGTACTTC.

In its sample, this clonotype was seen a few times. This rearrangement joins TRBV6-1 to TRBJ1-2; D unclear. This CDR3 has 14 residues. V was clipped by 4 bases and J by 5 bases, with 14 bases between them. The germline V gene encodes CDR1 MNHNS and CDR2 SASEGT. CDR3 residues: CASSGLLDGYGYTF. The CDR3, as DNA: TGTGCCAGCAGTGGGTTGCTTGACGGGTATGGCTACACCTTC.

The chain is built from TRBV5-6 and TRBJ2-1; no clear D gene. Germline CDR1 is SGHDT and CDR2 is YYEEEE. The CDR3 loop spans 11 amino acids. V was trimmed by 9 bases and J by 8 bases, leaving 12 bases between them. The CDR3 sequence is CATGVLDEQFF. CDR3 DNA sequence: TGTGCCACCGGCGTGCTTGATGAGCAGTTCTTC.

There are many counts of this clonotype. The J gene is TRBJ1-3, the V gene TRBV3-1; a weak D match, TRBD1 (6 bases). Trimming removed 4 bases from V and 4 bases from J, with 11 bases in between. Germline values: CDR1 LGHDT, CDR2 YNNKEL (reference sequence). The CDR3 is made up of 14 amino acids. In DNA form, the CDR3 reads TGTGCCAGCAGCCCTCGGGGGCAAGGAAACACCATATATTTT. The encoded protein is CASSPRGQGNTIYF.

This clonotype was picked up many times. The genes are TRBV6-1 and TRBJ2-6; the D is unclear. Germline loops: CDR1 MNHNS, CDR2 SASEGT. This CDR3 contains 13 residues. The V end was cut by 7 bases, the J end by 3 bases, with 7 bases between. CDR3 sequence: CASNKNGANVLTF. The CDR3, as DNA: TGTGCCAGCAATAAGAATGGGGCCAACGTCCTGACTTTC.

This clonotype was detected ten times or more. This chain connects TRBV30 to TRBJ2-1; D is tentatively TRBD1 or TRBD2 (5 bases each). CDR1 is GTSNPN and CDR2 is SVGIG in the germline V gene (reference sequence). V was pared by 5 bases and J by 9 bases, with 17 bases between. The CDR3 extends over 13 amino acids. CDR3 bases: TGTGCCTGGCGACAGCCCCTCCGGGGTGAGCAGTTCTTC. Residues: CAWRQPLRGEQFF.

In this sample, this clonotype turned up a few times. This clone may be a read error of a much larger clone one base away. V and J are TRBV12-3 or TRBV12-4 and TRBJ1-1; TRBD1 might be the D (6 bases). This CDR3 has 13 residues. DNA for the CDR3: TGTGGCAGCAGTTTGGAGGGGGGCACTGAAGCTTTCTTT. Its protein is CGSSLEGGTEAFF.

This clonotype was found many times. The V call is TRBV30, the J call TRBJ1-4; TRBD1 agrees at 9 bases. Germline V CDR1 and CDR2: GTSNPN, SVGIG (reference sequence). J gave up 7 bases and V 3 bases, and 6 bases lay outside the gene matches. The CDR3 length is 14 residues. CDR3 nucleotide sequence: TGTGCCTGGAGACGGACAGGGGAGGTTGAAAAACTGTTTTTT. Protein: CAWRRTGEVEKLFF.

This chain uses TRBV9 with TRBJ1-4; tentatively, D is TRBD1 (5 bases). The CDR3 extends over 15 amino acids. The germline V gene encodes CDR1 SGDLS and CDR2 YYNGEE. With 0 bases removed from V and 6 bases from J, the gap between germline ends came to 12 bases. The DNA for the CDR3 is TGTGCCAGCAGCGTAGCCCCCCAGGGCTATGAAAAACTGTTTTTT. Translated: CASSVAPQGYEKLFF.

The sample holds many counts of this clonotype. For the CDR3, the DNA is TGTGCCAGCAGCTTAGCGAGGGGGCAATACGAGCAGTACTTC. Translated, it gives CASSLARGQYEQYF. The V gene is TRBV7-9, the J gene TRBJ2-7, with 7 bases lining up with TRBD1. The CDR3 has 14 amino acids. Germline lookup yields CDR1 SEHNR and CDR2 FQNEAQ (reference sequence). V lost 0 bases to trimming and J lost 4 bases; unmatched junction nucleotides: 3.

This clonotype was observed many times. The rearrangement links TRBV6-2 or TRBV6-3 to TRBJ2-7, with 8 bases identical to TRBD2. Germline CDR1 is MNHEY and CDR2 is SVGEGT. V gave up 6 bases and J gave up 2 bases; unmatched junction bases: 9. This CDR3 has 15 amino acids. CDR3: CASSLGGGRPYEQYF. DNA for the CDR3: TGTGCCAGCAGCCTCGGGGGGGGCCGACCCTACGAGCAGTACTTC.

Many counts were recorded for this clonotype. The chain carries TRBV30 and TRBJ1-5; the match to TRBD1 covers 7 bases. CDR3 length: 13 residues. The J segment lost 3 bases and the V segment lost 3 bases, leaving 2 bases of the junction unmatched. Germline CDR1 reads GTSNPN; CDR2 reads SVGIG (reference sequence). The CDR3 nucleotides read TGTGCCTGGAGGGGACAGCCCAATCAGCCCCAGCATTTT. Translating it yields CAWRGQPNQPQHF.

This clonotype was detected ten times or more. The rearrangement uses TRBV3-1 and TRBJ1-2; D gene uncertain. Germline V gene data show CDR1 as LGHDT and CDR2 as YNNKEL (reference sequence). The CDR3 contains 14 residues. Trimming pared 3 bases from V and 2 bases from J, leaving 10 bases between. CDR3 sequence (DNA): TGTGCCAGCAGCCATTTGATGTTCAACTATGGCTACACCTTC. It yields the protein CASSHLMFNYGYTF.

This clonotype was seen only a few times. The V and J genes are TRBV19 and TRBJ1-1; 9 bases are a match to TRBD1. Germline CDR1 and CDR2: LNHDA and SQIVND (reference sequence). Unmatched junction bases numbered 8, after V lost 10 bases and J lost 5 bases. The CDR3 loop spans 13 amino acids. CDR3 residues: CATSRDRDTEAFF. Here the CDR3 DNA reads TGTGCCACTTCCCGGGACAGGGATACTGAAGCTTTCTTT.

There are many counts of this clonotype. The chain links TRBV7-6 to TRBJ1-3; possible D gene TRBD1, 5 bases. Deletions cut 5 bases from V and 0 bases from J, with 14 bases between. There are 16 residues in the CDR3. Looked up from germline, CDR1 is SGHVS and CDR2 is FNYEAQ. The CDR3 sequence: CASSGGWGVSGNTIYF. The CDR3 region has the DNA TGTGCCAGCAGCGGTGGGTGGGGGGTCTCTGGAAACACCATATATTTT.

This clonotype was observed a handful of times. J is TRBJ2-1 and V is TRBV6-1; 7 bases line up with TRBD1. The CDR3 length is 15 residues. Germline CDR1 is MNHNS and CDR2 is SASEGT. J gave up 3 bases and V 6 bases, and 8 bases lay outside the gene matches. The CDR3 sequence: CASRDDRAFYNEQFF. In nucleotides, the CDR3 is TGTGCCAGCAGGGATGACAGGGCCTTCTACAATGAGCAGTTCTTC.

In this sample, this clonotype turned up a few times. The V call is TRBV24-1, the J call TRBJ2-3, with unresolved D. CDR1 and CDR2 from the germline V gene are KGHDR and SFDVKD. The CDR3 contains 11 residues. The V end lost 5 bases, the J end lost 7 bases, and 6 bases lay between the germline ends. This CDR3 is CATSGANTQYF. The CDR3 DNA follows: TGTGCCACCAGTGGTGCGAATACGCAGTATTTT.

The chain's CDR3 is CASFPGTGGPDTQYF. In DNA form, the CDR3 reads TGCGCCAGCTTTCCCGGGACAGGGGGCCCAGATACGCAGTATTTT. The chain joins TRBV5-1 to TRBJ2-3, with 12 bases that match TRBD1. V was clipped by 7 bases and J by 4 bases; unmatched bases: 7. The V gene's germline CDR1 is SGHRS and CDR2 YFSETQ. The CDR3 length is 15 residues. The full variable domain, completed using reference TRBV5-1 and TRBJ2-3, is KAGVTQTPRYLIKTRGQQVTLSCSPISGHRSVSWYQQTPGQGLQFLFEYFSETQRNKGNFPGRFSGRQFSNSRSEMNVSTLELGDSALYLCASFPGTGGPDTQYFGPGTRLTVL.

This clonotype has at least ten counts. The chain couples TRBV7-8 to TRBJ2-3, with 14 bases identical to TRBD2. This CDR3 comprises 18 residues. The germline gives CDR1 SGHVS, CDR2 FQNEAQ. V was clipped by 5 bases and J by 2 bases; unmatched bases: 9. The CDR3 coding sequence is TGTGCCAGCAGCCCGACCGGGACTAGCGGGAGTATCACAGATACGCAGTATTTT. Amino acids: CASSPTGTSGSITDTQYF.

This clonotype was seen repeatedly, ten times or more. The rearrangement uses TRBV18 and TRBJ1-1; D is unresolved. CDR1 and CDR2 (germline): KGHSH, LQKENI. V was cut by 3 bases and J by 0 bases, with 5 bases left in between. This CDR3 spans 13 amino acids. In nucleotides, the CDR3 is TGTGCCAGCTCACCTCAGGTGAACACTGAAGCTTTCTTT. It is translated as CASSPQVNTEAFF.

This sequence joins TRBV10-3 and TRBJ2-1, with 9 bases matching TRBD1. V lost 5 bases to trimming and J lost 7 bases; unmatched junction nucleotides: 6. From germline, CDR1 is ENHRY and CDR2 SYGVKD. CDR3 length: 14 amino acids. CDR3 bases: TGTGCCATCAGTTTGGGACAGGGAAGAAATGAGCAGTTCTTC. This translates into CAISLGQGRNEQFF.

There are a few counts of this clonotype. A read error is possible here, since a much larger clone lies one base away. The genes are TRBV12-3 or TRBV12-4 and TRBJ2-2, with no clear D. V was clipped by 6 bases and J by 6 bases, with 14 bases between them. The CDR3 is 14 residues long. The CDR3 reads CASSLRLVPGELFF. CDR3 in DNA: TGTGCCAGCAGCCTTCGACTTGTCCCCGGGGAGCTGTTTTTT.

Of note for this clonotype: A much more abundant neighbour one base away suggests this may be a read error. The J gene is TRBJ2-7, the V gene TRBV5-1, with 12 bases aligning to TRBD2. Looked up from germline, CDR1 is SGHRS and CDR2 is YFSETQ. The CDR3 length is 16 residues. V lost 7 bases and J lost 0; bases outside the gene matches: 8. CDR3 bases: TGCGCCAGCGGCGCGAGACTAGCGGGGGCCTCCTACGAGCAGTACTTC. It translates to CASGARLAGASYEQYF.

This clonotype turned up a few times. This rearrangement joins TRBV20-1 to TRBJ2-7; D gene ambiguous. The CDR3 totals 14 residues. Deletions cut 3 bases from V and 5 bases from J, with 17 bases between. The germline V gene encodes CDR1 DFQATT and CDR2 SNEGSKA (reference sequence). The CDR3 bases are TGCAGTGCTAGGGTACAGCCTGCTACAAACGAGCAGTACTTC. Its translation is CSARVQPATNEQYF.